The next 23 T cell receptor beta chains were all read from a single sample in a study of T cell clonality in common variable immunodeficiency. Sequencing used immunoSEQ multiplex PCR; TCRdb keeps in-frame clones, though not all of them. The sample holds 50,000 or so clones, and no clone turns up only once. Sequencing was carried out using peripheral blood mononuclear cells. These receptors came from a person aged 18 to 75 in good health.

This clone has ten or more counts. The CDR3 end falls 3 residues outside the read, so it is completed with the germline J gene. V and J are TRBV4-1 and TRBJ1-6; D gene unclear. Germline V gives CDR1 MGHRA, CDR2 YSYEKL. The ends were cut back, 0 bases at V and 1 base at J, with 13 bases in the middle. There are 18 residues in the CDR3. The sequenced CDR3 bases are TGCGCCAGCAGCCAAGATCAGAAGGGCTATTCCTATAATTCACCC. It translates to CASSQDQKGYSYNSP. The full CDR3 protein reads CASSQDQKGYSYNSPLHF.

This clone was recorded at least ten times. From the germline J gene comes the end of the CDR3, since the read stops 3 residues before it. This rearrangement joins TRBV29-1 to TRBJ2-3; D remains unclear. Trimming cost V 6 bases and J 0 bases, with 16 bases left between them. Germline V gene data show CDR1 as SQVTM and CDR2 as ANQGSEA. The CDR3 covers 15 residues. CDR3 DNA (partial): TGCAGCGTCGCCAAAGAGTACTCTAGCACAGATACG. The encoded protein is CSVAKEYSSTDT. The CDR3 in full is CSVAKEYSSTDTQYF.

Ten or more counts support this clone. Read sequence stops 3 residues before the CDR3 end, and the germline J gene provides the missing end. This sequence joins TRBV7-8 and TRBJ2-7; 7 bases are a match to TRBD2. CDR3 length: 15 amino acids. Trimming at V came to 4 bases and at J to 3 bases, leaving 9 bases not matched to a gene. From germline, CDR1 is SGHVS and CDR2 FQNEAQ. The CDR3 protein is CASSSLRGTHYEQYF. CDR3 bases read: TGTGCCAGCAGCTCTCTGCGGGGGACCCACTACGAG.

This clone was detected ten times or more. Read coverage stops 3 residues before the CDR3 terminus; the germline J gene supplies the remainder. This chain links TRBV5-6 with TRBJ2-7; TRBD1 agrees at 9 bases. V gave up 4 bases and J gave up 3 bases; unmatched junction bases: 8. The CDR3 spans 15 residues. CDR1 and CDR2 (germline): SGHDT, YYEEEE. The CDR3 is CASSAGTGSFYEQYF. CDR3 DNA, as far as it was read: TGTGCCAGCAGCGCCGGGACAGGGAGTTTCTACGAG.

This clone was detected ten times or more. The CDR3 end falls 3 residues outside the read, so it is completed with the germline J gene. The chain recombines TRBV5-1 with TRBJ2-5, with TRBD2 as a possible D gene (6 bases). The CDR3 has 14 residues. V lost 7 bases, J lost 4 bases, and 17 bases lay in between. Per germline, CDR1 SGHRS and CDR2 YFSETQ. CDR3 bases read: TGCGCCAGCGAGGACGGGGGTCGGGGAGAGACC. It yields the protein CASEDGGRGET. The full CDR3 reads CASEDGGRGETQYF.

This clone was detected many times. Coverage ceases 3 residues before the CDR3 finishes, and the germline J gene fills in the end. The chain recombines TRBV15 with TRBJ2-5; tentatively, D is TRBD1 (5 bases). V lost 4 bases and J 2 bases, leaving 14 bases between the germline ends. CDR3 size: 15 residues. Per germline, CDR1 LNHNV and CDR2 YYDKDF (reference sequence). The sequenced part of the CDR3 DNA is TGTGCCACCAGCAACGGCCAAGGACAACAAGAGACC. Translated: CATSNGQGQQET. The full CDR3 is CATSNGQGQQETQYF.

At least ten counts were recorded for this clone. The CDR3 goes on 3 residues after the read ends, and that part is filled in from the germline J gene. The V gene is TRBV6-1, the J gene TRBJ2-7; the D gene is possibly TRBD1 (6 bases). Germline CDR1 is MNHNS and CDR2 is SASEGT. Trimming pared 4 bases from V and 2 bases from J, leaving 6 bases between. This CDR3 spans 12 amino acids. The covered CDR3 bases are TGTGCCAGCAGTGGGGACACCTACGAG. Translated, it gives CASSGDTYE. The whole CDR3 sequence reads CASSGDTYEQYF.

This clone was recorded many times. The read halts 3 residues ahead of the CDR3 end, with the missing end drawn from the germline J gene. The V and J genes are TRBV30 and TRBJ2-7; 8 nucleotides match TRBD1. Trimming cost V 2 bases and J 2 bases; bases outside gene matches: 8. The CDR3 spans 15 residues. CDR1 and CDR2 from the germline V gene are GTSNPN and SVGIG (reference sequence). This CDR3 reads CAWSPTMTGAYEQYF. The CDR3 bases that were read are TGTGCCTGGAGTCCGACGATGACAGGGGCCTACGAG.

This clone was recorded at least ten times. The observed sequence ends 3 residues before the CDR3 terminus, with the missing tail filled in from the germline J gene. The chain recombines TRBV2 with TRBJ2-2, with D perhaps TRBD1 (5 bases). The germline V gene encodes CDR1 SNHLY and CDR2 FYNNEI. Trimming cost V 6 bases and J 6 bases, with 14 bases left between them. CDR3 length: 14 amino acids. Here the CDR3 reads CASSPAGFPGELFF. Partial CDR3 DNA: TGTGCCAGCAGCCCCGCAGGGTTCCCCGGGGAG.

This clone has a count of ten or more. The CDR3 goes on 3 residues after the read ends, and that part is filled in from the germline J gene. The chain carries TRBV18 and TRBJ1-4; D is undetermined. The CDR3 is 11 amino acids. V lost 5 bases to trimming and J lost 6 bases, with 4 bases between them. Germline V gene data show CDR1 as KGHSH and CDR2 as LQKENI. The sequenced CDR3 bases are TGTGCCAGCTCAAGCGATGAAAAA. Amino acids: CASSSDEK. The whole CDR3 protein is CASSSDEKLFF.

This clone was observed many times. The read ends 3 residues early relative to the CDR3; the germline J gene fills the gap. This chain connects TRBV20-1 to TRBJ2-3, with D maybe TRBD2 (5 bases). The ends were cut back, 0 bases at V and 0 bases at J, with 10 bases in the middle. The germline gives CDR1 DFQATT, CDR2 SNEGSKA (reference sequence). This CDR3 comprises 15 residues. The CDR3 sequence is CSARDQAASTDTQYF. The CDR3 bases that were read are TGCAGTGCTAGAGACCAAGCGGCTAGCACAGATACG.

In this sample, this clone turned up many times. The read halts 3 residues ahead of the CDR3 end, with the missing end drawn from the germline J gene. V gene TRBV4-1 combines with J gene TRBJ1-5; maybe TRBD1 (5 bases). V gave up 1 base and J gave up 7 bases, with 14 bases separating them. The CDR3 is 15 amino acids. The germline CDR1 and CDR2 sequences are MGHRA and YSYEKL. CDR3 sequence: CASSQAPGSGQPQHF. The CDR3 bases that were read are TGCGCCAGCAGCCAAGCCCCAGGGTCAGGGCAGCCC.

This clone was detected many times. The observed sequence ends 3 residues before the CDR3 terminus, with the missing tail filled in from the germline J gene. This chain links TRBV5-1 with TRBJ1-3; D is undetermined. The CDR3 loop spans 14 amino acids. Trimming took off 0 bases at V and 0 bases at J, with 4 bases between the two ends. Per germline, CDR1 SGHRS and CDR2 YFSETQ. The sequenced CDR3 bases are TGCGCCAGCAGCTTGGCCAGCTCTGGAAACACC. This translates into CASSLASSGNT. The full CDR3 protein reads CASSLASSGNTIYF.

This clone appeared a few times. This clone may be a read error of a much larger clone one base away. The CDR3 is cut off 3 residues early in the read; its end comes from the germline J gene. The V and J genes are TRBV19 and TRBJ2-3; 16 bases match TRBD2. The CDR3 length is 17 residues. CDR1 and CDR2 (germline): LNHDA, SQIVND (reference sequence). The CDR3 bases that were read are TGTGCCAGTAGCACCGGGACTAGCGGGGGGGCTTGGGAGACG. It specifies CASSTGTSGGAWET. The full CDR3 is CASSTGTSGGAWETQYF.

This clone has ten or more counts. The read terminates 3 residues before the CDR3 end, so the remaining end is supplied by the germline J gene. V gene TRBV12-3 or TRBV12-4 combines with J gene TRBJ2-3, with 7 bases matching TRBD1. V was pared by 2 bases and J by 8 bases, with 7 bases of the junction left unmatched. This CDR3 is built from 14 residues. The sequenced part of the CDR3 DNA is TGTGCCAGCAGTTTACGACAGGGTTCGGGTACG. Its protein product is CASSLRQGSGT. The entire CDR3 protein reads CASSLRQGSGTQYF.

This clone was recorded a few times. The CDR3 goes on 3 residues after the read ends, and that part is filled in from the germline J gene. The chain employs TRBV20-1 and TRBJ2-1; D perhaps matches TRBD1 (6 bases). Germline V CDR1 and CDR2: DFQATT, SNEGSKA (reference sequence). There are 16 residues in the CDR3. V gave up 6 bases and J gave up 6 bases, with 24 bases separating them. CDR3: CSATDPGSKGGNEQFF. The CDR3 DNA, read in part, is TGCAGTGCGACAGACCCCGGCTCCAAAGGGGGCAATGAG.

This clone appeared many times. The CDR3 is CASRLTGRLFF. The part of the CDR3 DNA that was read is TGTGCCAGCAGGCTGACAGGGAGA. The V call is TRBV6-2 or TRBV6-3, the J call TRBJ1-4; 7 bases align to TRBD1. The read comes to an end 3 residues before the CDR3 does, leaving the germline J gene to fill in the end. This CDR3 has 11 amino acids. Germline values: CDR1 MNHEY, CDR2 SVGEGT.

This clone has a count of ten or more. The read stops 3 residues short of the end of the CDR3; the missing end is completed from the germline J gene. The chain joins TRBV7-2 to TRBJ1-2; 7 positions match TRBD1. The CDR3 contains 14 residues. Trimming removed 3 bases from V and 4 bases from J; junction bases left unmatched: 5. Germline loops: CDR1 SGHTA, CDR2 FQGNSA. The chain's CDR3 is CASSLETGPYGYTF. The sequenced CDR3 bases are TGTGCCAGCAGCTTGGAGACAGGGCCCTATGGC.

The table lists this clone with many counts. The read ends 3 residues early relative to the CDR3; the germline J gene fills the gap. The rearrangement uses TRBV30 and TRBJ2-2, with D maybe TRBD1 (6 bases). The CDR3 has 14 residues. Germline V gene lookup returns CDR1 GTSNPN and CDR2 SVGIG (reference sequence). The DNA read from the CDR3 is TGTGCCTGGGGGCAGGGGAAAGGAGGTTCACCG. Translating it yields CAWGQGKGGSP. The whole CDR3 protein is CAWGQGKGGSPLFF.

This clone has a count of ten or more. The read comes to an end 3 residues before the CDR3 does, leaving the germline J gene to fill in the end. The genes are TRBV30 and TRBJ1-1; D unresolved. CDR3 length equals 14 residues. The V gene's germline CDR1 is GTSNPN and CDR2 SVGIG (reference sequence). Trimming cost V 2 bases and J 5 bases, with 15 bases left between them. The CDR3 spells CAWSPQGRGTEAFF. Incomplete CDR3 DNA: TGTGCCTGGAGTCCCCAAGGGCGTGGAACTGAA.

There are many counts of this clone. The sequenced fragment ends 3 residues before the CDR3 boundary, so the rest is inferred from the germline J gene. This sequence joins TRBV29-1 and TRBJ2-1; TRBD1 matches 10 bases. Germline V gene lookup returns CDR1 SQVTM and CDR2 ANQGSEA. V lost 7 bases and J lost 3; bases outside the gene matches: 3. This CDR3 has 13 residues. The CDR3 loop is CSDGQGGYNEQFF. The CDR3 DNA, read in part, is TGCAGCGACGGACAGGGGGGCTACAATGAG.

This clone was counted many times. The read terminates 3 residues ahead of where the CDR3 ends, so the germline J gene completes it. The chain recombines TRBV10-3 with TRBJ1-2, with TRBD1 matching 8 bases. V was pared by 2 bases and J by 4 bases, with 3 bases of the junction left unmatched. Germline-derived CDR1 and CDR2 are ENHRY and SYGVKD. This CDR3 comprises 14 residues. The CDR3 region is CAISEDRGGYGYTF. Incomplete CDR3 DNA: TGTGCCATCAGTGAGGACAGGGGAGGCTATGGC.

Notes on this clone: Read data end 3 residues before the CDR3 end; the end is taken from the germline J gene. This chain joins TRBV7-9 and TRBJ1-2; 7 nucleotides match TRBD1. CDR3 length equals 14 residues. Germline lookup yields CDR1 SEHNR and CDR2 FQNEAQ (reference sequence). The CDR3 bases that were read are TGTGCCACCCAACAGGGGTGGATTTACAATGAC. Its translation is CATQQGWIYND. The entire CDR3 protein reads CATQQGWIYNDYTF.